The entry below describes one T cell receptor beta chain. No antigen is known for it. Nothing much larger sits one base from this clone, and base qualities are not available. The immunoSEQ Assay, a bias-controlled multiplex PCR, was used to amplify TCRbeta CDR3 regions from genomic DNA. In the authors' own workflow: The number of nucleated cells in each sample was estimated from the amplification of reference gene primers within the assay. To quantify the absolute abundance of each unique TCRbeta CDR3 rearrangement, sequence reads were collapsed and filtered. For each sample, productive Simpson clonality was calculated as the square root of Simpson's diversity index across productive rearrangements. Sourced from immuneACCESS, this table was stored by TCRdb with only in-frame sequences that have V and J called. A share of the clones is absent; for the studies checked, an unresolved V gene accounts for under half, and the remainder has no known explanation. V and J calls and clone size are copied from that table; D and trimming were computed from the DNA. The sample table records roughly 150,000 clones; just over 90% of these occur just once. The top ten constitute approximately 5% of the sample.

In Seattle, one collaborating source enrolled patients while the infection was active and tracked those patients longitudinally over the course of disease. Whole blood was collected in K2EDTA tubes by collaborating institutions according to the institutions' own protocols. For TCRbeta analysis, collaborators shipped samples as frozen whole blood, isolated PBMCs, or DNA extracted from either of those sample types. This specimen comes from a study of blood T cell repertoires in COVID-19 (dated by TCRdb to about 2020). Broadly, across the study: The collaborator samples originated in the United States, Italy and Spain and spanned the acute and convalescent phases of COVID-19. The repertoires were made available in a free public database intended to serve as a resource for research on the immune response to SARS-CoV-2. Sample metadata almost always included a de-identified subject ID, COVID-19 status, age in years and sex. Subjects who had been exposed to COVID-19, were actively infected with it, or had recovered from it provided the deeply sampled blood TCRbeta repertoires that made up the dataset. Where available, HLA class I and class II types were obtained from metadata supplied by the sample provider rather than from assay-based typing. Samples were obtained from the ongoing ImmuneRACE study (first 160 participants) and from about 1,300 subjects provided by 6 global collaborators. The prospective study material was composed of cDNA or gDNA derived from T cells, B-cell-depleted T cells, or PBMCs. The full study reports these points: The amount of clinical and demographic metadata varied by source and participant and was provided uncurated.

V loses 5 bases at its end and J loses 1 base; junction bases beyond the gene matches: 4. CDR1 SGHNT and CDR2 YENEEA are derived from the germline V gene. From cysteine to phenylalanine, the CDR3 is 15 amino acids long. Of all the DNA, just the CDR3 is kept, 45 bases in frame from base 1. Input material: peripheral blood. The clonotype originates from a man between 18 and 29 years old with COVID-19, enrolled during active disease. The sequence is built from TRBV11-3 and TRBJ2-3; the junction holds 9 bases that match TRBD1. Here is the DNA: TGTGCCAGCAGCCCGAGGACAGGGGGCACAGATACGCAGTATTTT. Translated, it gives CASSPRTGGTDTQYF.